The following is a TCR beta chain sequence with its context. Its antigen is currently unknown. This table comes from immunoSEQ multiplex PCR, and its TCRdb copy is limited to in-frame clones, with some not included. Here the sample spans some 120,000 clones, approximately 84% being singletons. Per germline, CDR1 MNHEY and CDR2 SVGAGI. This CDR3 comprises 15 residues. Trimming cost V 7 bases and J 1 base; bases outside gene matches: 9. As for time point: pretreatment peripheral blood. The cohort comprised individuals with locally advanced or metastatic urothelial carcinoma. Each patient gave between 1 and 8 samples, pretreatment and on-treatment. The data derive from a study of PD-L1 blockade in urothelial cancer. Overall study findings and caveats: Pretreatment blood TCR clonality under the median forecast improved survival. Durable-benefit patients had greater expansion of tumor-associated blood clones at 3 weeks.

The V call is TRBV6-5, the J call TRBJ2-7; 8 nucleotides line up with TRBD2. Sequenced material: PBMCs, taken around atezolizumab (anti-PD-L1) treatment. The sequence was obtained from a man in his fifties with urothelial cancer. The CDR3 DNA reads TGTGCCAGCACCCCAACTAGCGGTGTGTCCTACGAGCAGTACTTC. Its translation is CASTPTSGVSYEQYF.